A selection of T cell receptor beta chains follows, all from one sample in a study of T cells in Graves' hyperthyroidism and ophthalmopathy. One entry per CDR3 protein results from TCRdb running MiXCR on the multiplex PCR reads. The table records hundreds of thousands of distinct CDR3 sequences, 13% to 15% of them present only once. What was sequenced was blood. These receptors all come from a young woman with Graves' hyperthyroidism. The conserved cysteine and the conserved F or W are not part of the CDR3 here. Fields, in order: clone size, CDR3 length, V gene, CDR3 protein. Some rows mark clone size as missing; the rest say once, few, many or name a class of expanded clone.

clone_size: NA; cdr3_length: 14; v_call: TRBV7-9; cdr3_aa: ASSPTSGGTADTQY
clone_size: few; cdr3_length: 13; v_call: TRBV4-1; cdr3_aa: ASSQALAALNEQF
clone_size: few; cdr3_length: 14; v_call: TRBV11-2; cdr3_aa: ASTRGRATTLEDQY
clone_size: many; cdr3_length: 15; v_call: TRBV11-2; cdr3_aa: ASSRGLAGQPPNEQF
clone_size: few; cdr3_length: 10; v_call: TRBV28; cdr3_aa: ASSLVKGEQF
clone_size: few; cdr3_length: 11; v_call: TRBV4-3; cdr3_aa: ASSQEYVDTQY
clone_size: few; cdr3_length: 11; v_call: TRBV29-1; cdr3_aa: SVSLRGVEGYT
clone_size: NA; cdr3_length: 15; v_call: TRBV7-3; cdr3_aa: ASSAYLSPYSYNEQF
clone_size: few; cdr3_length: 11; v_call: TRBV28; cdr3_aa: ASSFSSSGEQY
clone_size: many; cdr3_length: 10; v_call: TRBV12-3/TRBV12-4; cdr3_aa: ASSRAGSRAF
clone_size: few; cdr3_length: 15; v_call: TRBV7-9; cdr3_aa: ASSSRPRLAGYNEQF
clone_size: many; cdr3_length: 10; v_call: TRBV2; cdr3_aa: ASAEEGYGYT
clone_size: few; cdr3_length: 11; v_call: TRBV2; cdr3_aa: TSSQGSYNEQF
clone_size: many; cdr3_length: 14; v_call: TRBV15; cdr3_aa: ATSRDGWGTNTEAF
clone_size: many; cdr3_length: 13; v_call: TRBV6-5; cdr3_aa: ASSYGRETTGELF
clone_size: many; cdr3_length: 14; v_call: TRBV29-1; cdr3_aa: SVEGAGRRGTDTQY
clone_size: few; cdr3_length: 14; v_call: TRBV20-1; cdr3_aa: SARKRDRVRADTQY
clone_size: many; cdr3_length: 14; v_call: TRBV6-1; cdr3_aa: ASSPGPQGFPYGYT
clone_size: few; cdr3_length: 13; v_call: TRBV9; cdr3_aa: ASSVVPGGGYGYT
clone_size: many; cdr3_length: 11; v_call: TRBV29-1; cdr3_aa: SVSGQANQPQH
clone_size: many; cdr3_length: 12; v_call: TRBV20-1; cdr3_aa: SARDSRYSYEQY
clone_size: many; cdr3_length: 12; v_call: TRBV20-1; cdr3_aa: SASRGRWGTEAF
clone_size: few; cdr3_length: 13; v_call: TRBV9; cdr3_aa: ASSVQQVPYVGYT
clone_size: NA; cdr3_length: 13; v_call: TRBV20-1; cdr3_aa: SARTTGLGNYEQY
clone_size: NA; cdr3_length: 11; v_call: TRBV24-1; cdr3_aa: ATSDPGGNEQY
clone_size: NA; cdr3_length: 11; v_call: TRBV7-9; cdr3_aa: ASSRDSVEMEF
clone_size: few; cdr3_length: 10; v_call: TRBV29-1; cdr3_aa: SDLTVKETQY
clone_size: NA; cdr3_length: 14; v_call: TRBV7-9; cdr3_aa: ASSPTGTEHYNEQF
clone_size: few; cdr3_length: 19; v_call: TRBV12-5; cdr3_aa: ASGLELGGTSGRNVYNEQF
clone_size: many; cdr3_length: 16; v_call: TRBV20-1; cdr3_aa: SARDLFLFGDVYNEQF
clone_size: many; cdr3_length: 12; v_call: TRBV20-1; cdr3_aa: SAREGGANTEAF
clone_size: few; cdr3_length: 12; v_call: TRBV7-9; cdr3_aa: ASSSQRTYSPLH
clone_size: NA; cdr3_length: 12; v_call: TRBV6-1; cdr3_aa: ASIATTGYNEQF
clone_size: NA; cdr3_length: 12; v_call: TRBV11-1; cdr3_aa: ASSYERGYYEQY
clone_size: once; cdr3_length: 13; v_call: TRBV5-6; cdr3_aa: ASSLFNRRHTEAF
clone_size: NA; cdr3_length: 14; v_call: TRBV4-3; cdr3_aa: ASSQGREKRYNEQF